Listed here is a single T cell receptor beta chain. Relative to the germline gene, one junction end is altered; a read error may explain this. These data are taken from a study of blood T cells in healthy people across ages. Looked up from germline, CDR1 is SGHTA and CDR2 is FQGNSA. The CDR3 extends over 16 amino acids. The use of a sample-barcoded 5' primer and a J-beta primer mix characterized a second PCR of about 7 to 12 cycles. TCRdb re-analysed the 5' RACE reads in MiXCR, keeping a single row per CDR3 protein. The top ten hold 13% of the sample, which has 650,000 to 1,000,000 distinct CDR3 sequences, 30% to 45% seen once.

The chain is built from TRBV7-2 and TRBJ2-1; 8 bases are a match to TRBD1. The receptor comes from a man aged 18 to 35 in good health. Specimen: blood. The CDR3 sequence is CASSLVSDRVGNGQFF. The CDR3, as DNA: TGTGCCAGCAGCTTAGTCTCGGACAGGGTTGGCAATGGGCAGTTCTTC.